This T cell receptor (beta chain) was found in a study of T cells in localized non-small cell lung cancer. The study's findings and limits: Adjacent lung had a median roughly 58 of the 100 largest tumor clones. Uninvolved adjacent lung had higher T cell clonality than tumor and all other tissues.

Profiling relied on immunoSEQ multiplex PCR, and the TCRdb table lists in-frame clones only, not all of them. Of about 5,900 clones listed, around a quarter are singletons. Judged by abundance, this clone is medium-sized (0.01 to 0.1%). Its antigen is undetermined. The CDR3 is 12 amino acids. Germline V gene data show CDR1 as MNHGY and CDR2 as SAAAGT. J was trimmed by 7 bases and V by 10 bases; bases with no gene match: 10. The sequenced sample was lung tumor tissue, obtained before any cancer treatment. This receptor was taken from a female donor older than 55 with stage I lung adenocarcinoma. This chain uses TRBV6-8 with TRBJ2-7; TRBD2 matches 7 bases. The CDR3 sequence: CAIRKREREQYF. CDR3 in DNA: TGTGCCATCCGAAAGCGGGAACGGGAGCAGTACTTC.